The rows below give T cell receptor beta chains drawn from one sample of a study of blood T cell repertoires in COVID-19. Only in-frame clones appear in the TCRdb table, and some are missing; sequencing was by immunoSEQ multiplex PCR. Here the sample spans hundreds of thousands of clones, 88% being singletons. Material for sequencing was peripheral blood. The origin of the receptors is a woman in her thirties or forties who had recovered from COVID-19. The CDR3 runs from the conserved cysteine through the conserved F or W. The D gene is left open where the match is weak. Expanded clones are given a class, and other clones once, few, many or no size at all.

J: TRBJ2-1
D: NA
V: TRBV5-4
size: once
DNA: TGTGCCAGCAGCTTGGCGGGAGCCCCCAATGAGCAGTTCTTC
CDR3: CASSLAGAPNEQFF

J: TRBJ1-2
D: NA
V: TRBV30
size: once
DNA: TGTGCCTGGAGTGGGGGGGGTGGCTACACCTTC
CDR3: CAWSGGGGYTF

J: TRBJ2-1
D: TRBD2
V: TRBV6-2/TRBV6-3
size: NA
DNA: TGTGCCAGCAGTTATCAGGCGGGAGGCCCCTCCTACAATGAGCAGTTCTTC
CDR3: CASSYQAGGPSYNEQFF

J: TRBJ1-2
D: NA
V: TRBV4-3
size: NA
DNA: TGCGCCAGCAGCCAAGATCGGGAGGGGTACACCTTC
CDR3: CASSQDREGYTF

J: TRBJ2-7
D: TRBD1
V: TRBV11-1
size: many
DNA: TGTGCCAGCAGCAGGGGACAGCCGTGGGAGCAGTACTTC
CDR3: CASSRGQPWEQYF

J: TRBJ2-7
D: NA
V: TRBV4-3
size: NA
DNA: TGCGCCAGCAGCCAAGATCCAGGGGGGTACGAGCAGTACTTC
CDR3: CASSQDPGGYEQYF

J: TRBJ2-2
D: TRBD2
V: TRBV30
size: NA
DNA: TGTGCCTGGAGCCCGAGCGGGAGTGAGACCGGGGAGCTGTTTTTT
CDR3: CAWSPSGSETGELFF

J: TRBJ2-1
D: TRBD2
V: TRBV27
size: NA
DNA: TGTGCCACCGGGACTAGCGGGCTCTACAATGAGCAGTTCTTC
CDR3: CATGTSGLYNEQFF

J: TRBJ2-1
D: TRBD2
V: TRBV5-1
size: NA
DNA: TGCGCCAGCAGCTGGAGCGGGAGGGGACCTGATGAGCAGTTCTTC
CDR3: CASSWSGRGPDEQFF

J: TRBJ1-5
D: NA
V: TRBV19
size: NA
DNA: TGTGCCAGTAGTATAATGAGGTCTCAGCCCCAGCATTTT
CDR3: CASSIMRSQPQHF

J: TRBJ1-3
D: NA
V: TRBV9
size: NA
DNA: TGTGCCAGCAGCGTAGCGGGCTCTGGAAACACCATATATTTT
CDR3: CASSVAGSGNTIYF

J: TRBJ1-2
D: TRBD1
V: TRBV30
size: NA
DNA: TGTGCCGTCGACAGGGCTGACTATGGCTACACCTTC
CDR3: CAVDRADYGYTF

J: TRBJ1-2
D: NA
V: TRBV2
size: NA
DNA: TGTGCCAGCAGTGTGGAGCAGGGCGTCGGCGGCTACACCTTC
CDR3: CASSVEQGVGGYTF

J: TRBJ1-2
D: NA
V: TRBV27
size: NA
DNA: TGTGCCAGCAGTTTAACCGGGACAACCAACTATGGCTACACCTTC
CDR3: CASSLTGTTNYGYTF

J: TRBJ2-7
D: TRBD1
V: TRBV30
size: NA
DNA: TGTGCCTGGAGTCCGGGACAGGGTTTCTACGAGCAGTACTTC
CDR3: CAWSPGQGFYEQYF

J: TRBJ1-2
D: TRBD1
V: TRBV5-1
size: NA
DNA: TGCGCCAGCAGCTTGGACAGGGGCCTCTATGGCTACACCTTC
CDR3: CASSLDRGLYGYTF

J: TRBJ2-1
D: NA
V: TRBV4-2
size: NA
DNA: TGTGCCAGCAGCGTCCCCCCTGAGGTAGCGTGGGGCAATGAGCAGTTCTTC
CDR3: CASSVPPEVAWGNEQFF

J: TRBJ1-1
D: NA
V: TRBV7-9
size: NA
DNA: TGTGCCAGCAGCTCAACGACAGGCAACTTGAACACTGAAGCTTTCTTT
CDR3: CASSSTTGNLNTEAFF

J: TRBJ1-2
D: NA
V: TRBV7-2
size: few
DNA: TGTGCCAGCAGCCCAGACTATGGCTACACCTTC
CDR3: CASSPDYGYTF

J: TRBJ1-1
D: NA
V: TRBV28
size: few
DNA: TGTGCCACACAATTGGTCACTGAAGCTTTCTTT
CDR3: CATQLVTEAFF

J: TRBJ2-7
D: TRBD1
V: TRBV10-3
size: NA
DNA: TGTGCCATCAGTCGCATTAAGGGGGCCTCCTACGAGCAGTACTTC
CDR3: CAISRIKGASYEQYF

J: TRBJ2-5
D: NA
V: TRBV3-1/TRBV3-2
size: NA
DNA: TGTGCCAGCAGCCAAGTGTCCCGGGCCCAGTACTTC
CDR3: CASSQVSRAQYF

J: TRBJ2-2
D: NA
V: TRBV5-1
size: NA
DNA: TGCGCCAGCACCATGGGGCTAACCACCGGGGAGCTGTTTTTT
CDR3: CASTMGLTTGELFF

J: TRBJ1-1
D: NA
V: TRBV7-8
size: NA
DNA: TGTGCCAGCAGCGCATCCGGCGGGTCGGACCCCTTCCGATACACTGAAGCTTTCTTT
CDR3: CASSASGGSDPFRYTEAFF

J: TRBJ2-1
D: TRBD1
V: TRBV3-1/TRBV3-2
size: NA
DNA: TGTGCCAGCAGCCACACAACAGGGGGTGCGGTTGAGCAGTTCTTC
CDR3: CASSHTTGGAVEQFF

J: TRBJ1-1
D: NA
V: TRBV6-5
size: NA
DNA: TGTGCCAGCGGGAGGGCGGCCGGGGGTACTGAAGCTTTCTTT
CDR3: CASGRAAGGTEAFF

J: TRBJ2-7
D: NA
V: TRBV7-9
size: NA
DNA: TGTGCCAGCAGCCCCTTCGGGGGCTACGAGCAGTACTTC
CDR3: CASSPFGGYEQYF